A single sample gave rise to the 19 T cell receptor beta chains below, sequenced in a study of Graves' ophthalmopathy and Graves' hyperthyroidism. For repertoire sequencing, the TCR beta CDR3 regions were amplified from RNA transcripts. HTBI primers primed a first-round RT-PCR, and a second-round multiplex PCR followed. TCRdb ran MiXCR on the multiplex PCR reads and lists one entry per CDR3 protein. The table includes 350,000 or so distinct CDR3 sequences, 15% to 20% detected once. Source material: peripheral blood. Receptors were obtained from an adult man with Graves' ophthalmopathy.

This clonotype was observed a handful of times. The CDR3: CASSSGQGRLETQYF. The DNA for the CDR3 is TGTGCCAGCAGCTCCGGACAGGGGAGGTTGGAGACCCAGTACTTC. The chain combines TRBV11-2 with TRBJ2-5, with TRBD1 identical over 9 bases. The CDR3 totals 15 residues. With V trimmed by 4 bases and J by 5 bases, 8 bases remained unmatched. Germline V CDR1 and CDR2: SGHAT, FQNNGV.

This clonotype was observed many times. The chain employs TRBV7-2 and TRBJ2-5; 7 bases are shared with TRBD2. This CDR3 spans 14 amino acids. The germline V gene encodes CDR1 SGHTA and CDR2 FQGNSA. Trimming removed 4 bases from V and 0 bases from J; junction bases left unmatched: 2. This CDR3 reads CASSSAGDQETQYF. CDR3 coding DNA: TGTGCCAGCAGCTCGGCGGGGGACCAAGAGACCCAGTACTTC.

This clonotype came up many times. The J gene is TRBJ2-2, the V gene TRBV6-2 or TRBV6-3; TRBD2 matches at 7 bases. Germline CDR1 MNHEY, CDR2 SVGEGT. The CDR3 sequence is 14 residues long. The trim removed 10 bases at V and 0 bases at J, leaving 5 bases unmatched. The CDR3 reads CATGGTTNTGELFF. The CDR3 DNA reads as TGTGCCACTGGGGGGACTACGAACACCGGGGAGCTGTTTTTT.

This clonotype was counted between two and nine times. The chain joins TRBV20-1 to TRBJ1-1; D may be TRBD1 (5 bases). The CDR3 has 14 amino acids. Per germline, CDR1 DFQATT and CDR2 SNEGSKA (reference sequence). With 6 bases removed from V and 0 bases from J, the gap between germline ends came to 14 bases. The CDR3 coding sequence is TGCAGTGCGCCACGGGACGGGATGAACACTGAAGCTTTCTTT. It encodes CSAPRDGMNTEAFF.

The table lists this clonotype with many counts. The CDR3 ends on some other residue instead of the conserved phenylalanine or tryptophan, so this is likely a read error. V gene TRBV6-1 combines with J gene TRBJ2-2; the D is unclear. Germline V lookup: CDR1 MNHNS, CDR2 SASEGT. The CDR3 has 14 amino acids. V dropped 6 bases and J dropped 11 bases, with 19 bases sitting between them. The CDR3 sequence is CASRKGPLPPELFL. The CDR3 region has the DNA TGTGCCAGCAGAAAAGGCCCCCTCCCCCCTGAGCTGTTTCTT.

This clonotype was counted many times. The V and J genes are TRBV5-1 and TRBJ2-5, with a weak D call TRBD1 (7 bases). The CDR3 covers 15 residues. Germline values: CDR1 SGHRS, CDR2 YFSETQ. The V end lost 0 bases, the J end lost 7 bases, and 16 bases lay between the germline ends. The CDR3 reads CASSLDGGGMGTQYF. The CDR3, as DNA: TGCGCCAGCAGCTTGGACGGAGGGGGCATGGGGACCCAGTACTTC.

This clonotype was recorded many times. The chain is built from TRBV20-1 and TRBJ2-2, with 10 nucleotides matching TRBD2. The CDR3 length is 17 residues. The J segment lost 4 bases and the V segment lost 6 bases, leaving 14 bases of the junction unmatched. CDR1 is DFQATT, CDR2 SNEGSKA, per germline (reference sequence). This CDR3 reads CSAPQKRGGSGTGELFF. The CDR3 bases are TGCAGTGCCCCCCAGAAGCGGGGGGGCTCGGGCACCGGGGAGCTGTTTTTT.

CDR3 nucleotide sequence: TGTGCCAGCGGGTGGACAGGGTCGTCCTACGAGCAGTACTTC. Its protein product is CASGWTGSSYEQYF. This rearrangement joins TRBV6-2 or TRBV6-3 to TRBJ2-7; 8 nucleotides align to TRBD1. Germline CDR1 MNHEY, CDR2 SVGEGT. Trimming took 8 bases from V and 1 from J; bases not matched to a gene: 7. The CDR3 has 14 amino acids.

This clonotype was recorded many times. This chain connects TRBV19 to TRBJ2-2; 9 positions agree with TRBD1. Germline assignment: CDR1 LNHDA and CDR2 SQIVND (reference sequence). With 6 bases clipped from V and 6 bases from J, the junction kept 5 bases outside the gene matches. CDR3 size: 14 residues. CDR3 sequence (DNA): TGTGCCAGTAGGGGACAGGGAACGGCCGGGGAGCTGTTTTTT. As protein: CASRGQGTAGELFF.

This clonotype was recorded at least ten times. The chain links TRBV4-2 to TRBJ2-2, with D perhaps matching TRBD2 (7 bases). Germline V CDR1 and CDR2: LGHNA, YNFKEQ. V was pared by 0 bases and J by 5 bases, with 13 bases between. This CDR3 is 16 amino acids long. The chain's CDR3 is CASSQEAGALTGELFF. The CDR3 nucleotides are TGTGCCAGCAGCCAAGAGGCGGGGGCTCTGACCGGGGAGCTGTTTTTT.

This clonotype was picked up many times. One end of the junction fails to match germline, which may point to a read error. The rearrangement links TRBV20-1 to TRBJ2-5; 7 bases map to TRBD2. The CDR3 is 14 residues long. The V gene's germline CDR1 is DFQATT and CDR2 SNEGSKA (reference sequence). Here the CDR3 DNA reads TGCAGTGCCCCGATAGCAAGGGCGGGAGAGGCCCAGTACTTC. Amino acid sequence: CSAPIARAGEAQYF.

This clonotype was recorded many times. The CDR3 protein is CSARGSGPYEQYF. As DNA, the CDR3 is TGCAGCGCCCGGGGATCGGGTCCCTACGAGCAGTACTTC. J is TRBJ2-7 and V is TRBV29-1; tentatively, D is TRBD2 (5 bases). The germline CDR1 and CDR2 sequences are SQVTM and ANQGSEA. This CDR3 region has 13 residues. Trimming left V 7 bases short and J 2 bases short, with 15 bases between.

This clonotype showed up many times. This chain uses TRBV5-1 with TRBJ2-5, with 8 bases that match TRBD1. Unmatched junction bases numbered 8, after V lost 1 base and J lost 9 bases. Looked up from germline, CDR1 is SGHRS and CDR2 is YFSETQ. This CDR3 spans 14 amino acids. In DNA form, the CDR3 reads TGCGCCAGCAGCTTGATGGCAGGGGGCGCAGCCCAGTACTTC. It translates to CASSLMAGGAAQYF.

The rearrangement links TRBV7-9 to TRBJ1-6, with D perhaps TRBD1 (5 bases). The CDR3 runs 14 residues. The V and J ends lost 5 bases and 13 bases respectively, with 18 bases between them. Germline loops: CDR1 SEHNR, CDR2 FQNEAQ (reference sequence). CDR3 residues: CASSTSVDGTPLHF. Written as DNA, the CDR3 is TGTGCCAGCAGCACTTCCGTGGACGGGACCCCCCTCCACTTT.

This clonotype was observed at least ten times. The V call is TRBV11-2, the J call TRBJ1-6; TRBD1 is a possible D gene (5 bases). Trimming removed 6 bases at V and 8 bases at J, with 11 bases between. CDR3 length equals 13 residues. Germline V lookup: CDR1 SGHAT, CDR2 FQNNGV. The CDR3 region is CASRQIRDSPLHF. The DNA of the CDR3 is TGTGCCAGCAGGCAGATCAGGGATTCACCCCTCCACTTT.

The table lists this clonotype with many counts. The chain has TRBV30 and TRBJ2-7; tentatively, D is TRBD2 (6 bases). The CDR3 contains 12 residues. Germline CDR1 reads GTSNPN; CDR2 reads SVGIG (reference sequence). V lost 5 bases and J 3 bases, leaving 11 bases between the germline ends. Here the CDR3 DNA reads TGTGCCTGGGGGGGGAACAGCTACGAGCAGTACTTC. Its protein is CAWGGNSYEQYF.

This clonotype was recorded at least ten times. The chain employs TRBV15 and TRBJ2-7; TRBD2 aligns across 8 bases. The junction had 4 bases not matched to a gene; V was cut back by 0 bases and J by 3 bases. Germline values: CDR1 LNHNV, CDR2 YYDKDF (reference sequence). The CDR3 runs to 15 residues. The CDR3 region is CATSRDRGGLYEQYF. The CDR3 DNA reads as TGTGCCACCAGCAGAGATCGGGGGGGGCTCTACGAGCAGTACTTC. The full variable domain, in which reference TRBV15 and TRBJ2-7 provide the parts outside the CDR3, is DAMVIQNPRYQVTQFGKPVTLSCSQTLNHNVMYWYQQKSSQAPKLLFHYYDKDFNNEADTPDNFQSRRPNTSFCFLDIRSPGLGDTAMYLCATSRDRGGLYEQYFGPGTRLTVT.

The sample holds many counts of this clonotype. The chain carries TRBV14 and TRBJ2-7; 12 bases fit TRBD2. The ends lost 0 bases at V and 2 bases at J; junction bases unmatched: 2. Germline CDR1 reads SGHDN; CDR2 reads FVKESK. The CDR3 has 16 residues. CDR3 amino acids: CASSQERLAGAYEQYF. The CDR3 DNA is TGTGCCAGCAGCCAAGAAAGACTAGCGGGGGCCTACGAGCAGTACTTC.

There are many counts of this clonotype. The genes are TRBV20-1 and TRBJ1-1, with D maybe TRBD1 (5 bases). The CDR3 length is 14 residues. The V gene lost 4 bases and the J gene lost 3 bases, with 15 bases spanning the gap. Germline CDR1 is DFQATT and CDR2 is SNEGSKA (reference sequence). CDR3 residues: CSATTMDKHTEAFF. DNA of the CDR3: TGCAGTGCTACCACGATGGACAAACACACTGAAGCTTTCTTT.